The 2 T cell receptor beta chains below come from one sample, sequenced in a study of Ad26.COV2.S vaccination and SARS-CoV-2 variants. Measured with immunoSEQ multiplex PCR; TCRdb has only the in-frame clones, and not every one. The sample records some 480,000 clones, roughly nine tenths being singletons. Documented treatment: roughly 18 received Ad26.COV2.S at low or high dose, single or two shots; several received placebo; per-sample allocation not given. Samples came from day 63 after the first vaccine or placebo injection. The sample here was peripheral blood, taken in a trial of Ad26.COV2.S vaccine versus placebo. Receptors originate from a person aged 18 to 65 who received the Ad26.COV2.S COVID-19 vaccine or a placebo.

The gene calls are TRBV28 and TRBJ1-1; D gene unclear. Germline lookup yields CDR1 MDHEN and CDR2 SYDVKM. Trimming shortened V by 1 base and J by 8 bases, and 11 bases separated the two germline ends. The CDR3 runs 13 residues. The CDR3 here is CASSLSGNREAFF. CDR3 in DNA: TGTGCCAGCAGTTTATCCGGTAACAGAGAAGCTTTCTTT.

CDR3 sequence (DNA): TGCGCCAGCAGCCAAGGGGTAGCGGGAGTTCTAGATACGCAGTATTTT. Protein sequence: CASSQGVAGVLDTQYF. This chain links TRBV4-3 with TRBJ2-3, with TRBD2 matching over 9 bases. The CDR3 covers 16 residues. V lost 1 base and J lost 5; bases outside the gene matches: 7. Germline CDR1 is LGHNA and CDR2 is YSLEER.